These 8 T cell receptor beta chains were sequenced from one sample in a study of CD8 T cell repertoires and HIV-1 epitope variants. TCRdb's copy holds only in-frame clones and misses some; the assay was immunoSEQ multiplex PCR. There are roughly 5,000 clones in the sample; around 70% occur only once, and approximately 42% lies in the top ten. Their antigen targets remain unknown. The sequencing sample was made of cultured CD8+ T cells derived from PBMCs. The receptors come from a male donor with HIV.

The V and J genes are TRBV19 and TRBJ2-1, with 7 bases that match TRBD2. Germline V gene lookup returns CDR1 LNHDA and CDR2 SQIVND (reference sequence). The CDR3 totals 10 residues. V dropped 9 bases and J dropped 11; count of bases not matched to a gene: 4. CDR3 nucleotides: TGTGCCAGCAAAAGCGGGAAGCAGTTCTTC. Amino acids: CASKSGKQFF.

This clone was counted between two and nine times. The chain uses TRBV5-1 and TRBJ1-1; the D gene is possibly TRBD1 (6 bases). This CDR3 spans 14 amino acids. With 1 base removed from V and 7 bases from J, the gap between germline ends came to 14 bases. Germline V gene data show CDR1 as SGHRS and CDR2 as YFSETQ. The DNA for the CDR3 is TGCGCCAGCAGCTTGAACAGGGAGGCCCTTGAAGCTTTCTTT. Residues: CASSLNREALEAFF.

This chain uses TRBV5-5 with TRBJ1-4; perhaps TRBD1 as D (5 bases). This CDR3 spans 14 amino acids. The V gene's germline CDR1 is SGHKS and CDR2 YYEKEE (reference sequence). With 0 bases removed from V and 4 bases from J, the gap between germline ends came to 7 bases. CDR3 amino acids: CASSLGGNNEKLFF. The CDR3 bases are TGTGCCAGCAGCTTGGGGGGCAATAATGAAAAACTGTTTTTT.

The chain has TRBV9 and TRBJ2-7; 7 bases match TRBD1. Germline V gene lookup returns CDR1 SGDLS and CDR2 YYNGEE. This CDR3 has 14 residues. The ends lost 0 bases at V and 5 bases at J; junction bases unmatched: 5. The CDR3, as DNA: TGTGCCAGCAGCGTAGCCCCGACAGGGCACGAGCAGTACTTC. Translating it yields CASSVAPTGHEQYF.

This clone occurred a few times. This sequence joins TRBV27 and TRBJ2-7; D may correspond to TRBD1 or TRBD2 (5 bases each). The germline V gene has CDR1 MNHEY and CDR2 SMNVEV (reference sequence). This CDR3 is 12 amino acids long. V gave up 2 bases and J gave up 6 bases, with 8 bases separating them. CDR3 bases: TGTGCCAGCAGTTTAGGGGGTAGCGAGCAGTACTTC. As protein: CASSLGGSEQYF.

The chain uses TRBV5-8 and TRBJ2-1; D perhaps matches TRBD2 (6 bases). This CDR3 has 18 residues. The V gene lost 4 bases and the J gene lost 0 bases, with 20 bases spanning the gap. Germline CDR1 and CDR2: SGHTS and YDEGEE. CDR3 region: CASSLEGLVISSYNEQFF. In nucleotides, the CDR3 is TGTGCCAGCAGCCTGGAGGGATTGGTTATAAGCTCCTACAATGAGCAGTTCTTC.

The chain couples TRBV7-2 to TRBJ1-2, with TRBD1 identical over 7 bases. Germline CDR1 is SGHTA and CDR2 is FQGNSA. After removal of 5 bases from V and 6 bases from J, the junction contained 6 bases not matched to a gene. This CDR3 region has 13 residues. The CDR3 bases are TGTGCCAGCAGCCCCGGGACAGCAAATGGCTACACCTTC. Translated: CASSPGTANGYTF.

This rearrangement joins TRBV7-8 to TRBJ2-7; 9 positions match TRBD1. The CDR3 has 14 amino acids. V trimming: 3 bases; J trimming: 6 bases; junction bases outside the gene matches: 6. Germline CDR1 reads SGHVS; CDR2 reads FQNEAQ. CDR3 residues: CASSFTGTGSEQYF. For the CDR3, the DNA is TGTGCCAGCAGCTTCACCGGGACAGGGAGCGAGCAGTACTTC.